Below, 21 T cell receptor beta chains from the same sample are listed, as sequenced in a study of blood T cell repertoires in COVID-19. Method: immunoSEQ multiplex PCR; TCRdb's copy keeps in-frame clones and lacks some. The table has around 330,000 clones, around 86% seen once. Sequenced material: PBMCs or T cells enriched from blood (not recorded which). These receptors were collected from a man aged 55 to 70 who had recovered from COVID-19.

The chain recombines TRBV6-5 with TRBJ1-5; 8 positions agree with TRBD1. CDR1 is MNHEY and CDR2 is SVGAGI in the germline V gene. The CDR3 is 14 residues long. V lost 6 bases and J lost 6; bases outside the gene matches: 7. The CDR3 DNA is TGTGCCAGCAGCTTCGACAGGGGAGTTCAGCCCCAGCATTTT. Translated, it gives CASSFDRGVQPQHF.

The CDR3: CASSREDRYLETQYF. The CDR3 nucleotides read TGTGCCAGCTCACGTGAGGACAGGTACCTAGAGACCCAGTACTTC. The rearrangement joins TRBV18 to TRBJ2-5, with 7 positions matching TRBD1. The CDR3 sequence is 15 residues long. Trimming took 4 bases from V and 4 from J; bases not matched to a gene: 9. Germline CDR1 KGHSH, CDR2 LQKENI.

In this sample, this clone turned up once. The rearrangement links TRBV7-2 to TRBJ2-7; the D gene is possibly TRBD2 (5 bases). Germline CDR1 SGHTA, CDR2 FQGNSA. The CDR3 contains 15 residues. V lost 1 base and J 3 bases, leaving 13 bases between the germline ends. The CDR3 bases are TGTGCCAGCAGCTTAGAAGTACGGGGTGGCTACGAGCAGTACTTC. As protein: CASSLEVRGGYEQYF.

This chain joins TRBV6-5 and TRBJ2-7; tentative D call: TRBD2 (6 bases). V lost 1 base, J lost 3 bases, and 13 bases lay in between. CDR1 is MNHEY and CDR2 is SVGAGI in the germline V gene. This CDR3 has 15 amino acids. CDR3 in amino acids: CASSYYRTKGYEQYF. DNA of the CDR3: TGTGCCAGCAGTTACTACCGGACTAAGGGCTACGAGCAGTACTTC.

V is TRBV24-1 and J is TRBJ2-2; TRBD2 aligns across 9 bases. After removal of 5 bases from V and 5 bases from J, the junction contained 5 bases not matched to a gene. The CDR3 extends over 15 amino acids. Germline V lookup: CDR1 KGHDR, CDR2 SFDVKD. The DNA of the CDR3 is TGTGCCACCAGTGTAACCGGACTAGCGACCGGGGAGCTGTTTTTT. It translates to CATSVTGLATGELFF.

The chain links TRBV29-1 to TRBJ1-2; 9 bases agree with TRBD1. CDR3 length equals 15 residues. Germline CDR1 is SQVTM and CDR2 is ANQGSEA. V gave up 3 bases and J gave up 1 base; unmatched junction bases: 6. The CDR3: CSVDIQGAVNYGYTF. CDR3 nucleotides: TGCAGCGTTGATATACAGGGGGCTGTTAACTATGGCTACACCTTC.

The J gene is TRBJ1-6, the V gene TRBV25-1; no firm D call. CDR3 length: 14 amino acids. V lost 6 bases and J lost 5, with 11 bases in between. From germline, CDR1 is MGHDK and CDR2 SYGVNS. DNA of the CDR3: TGTGCCAGCAGCCAATCCAGGCATAATTCACCCCTCCACTTT. Its translation: CASSQSRHNSPLHF.

The chain has TRBV5-1 and TRBJ2-5; 12 positions agree with TRBD2. The CDR3 covers 16 residues. Germline V lookup: CDR1 SGHRS, CDR2 YFSETQ. V dropped 0 bases and J dropped 4; count of bases not matched to a gene: 4. The CDR3 DNA sequence: TGCGCCAGCAGCTTGGCCCCTAGCGGGAGGGGAGAGACCCAGTACTTC. Translation: CASSLAPSGRGETQYF.

This clone came up once. The chain recombines TRBV11-2 with TRBJ2-3; the D gene is possibly TRBD1 (6 bases). The CDR3 is made up of 13 amino acids. Between the trimmed V and J ends, which lost 5 bases and 7 bases, there was a span of 13 bases. Germline assignment: CDR1 SGHAT and CDR2 FQNNGV. DNA of the CDR3: TGTGCCAGCAGCAAGACAGGTTTTCATACGCAGTATTTT. It codes for CASSKTGFHTQYF.

This chain joins TRBV27 and TRBJ1-2; D is perhaps TRBD1 (6 bases). Trimming cost V 6 bases and J 4 bases, with 24 bases left between them. There are 17 residues in the CDR3. CDR1 and CDR2 (germline): MNHEY, SMNVEV (reference sequence). CDR3 amino acids: CASSPVDSPSLGYGYTF. For the CDR3, the DNA is TGTGCCAGCAGCCCCGTGGACAGCCCTTCCCTAGGCTATGGCTACACCTTC.

The chain employs TRBV30 and TRBJ1-6; D uncertain. Germline loops: CDR1 GTSNPN, CDR2 SVGIG (reference sequence). The CDR3 is 13 amino acids. Trimming removed 3 bases at V and 0 bases at J, with 3 bases between. In nucleotides, the CDR3 is TGTGCCTGGAGCTACTCCTATAATTCACCCCTCCACTTT. Protein: CAWSYSYNSPLHF. Full variable domain (rest looked up from reference TRBV30 and TRBJ1-6): SQTIHQWPATLVQPVGSPLSLECTVEGTSNPNLYWYRQAAGRGLQLLFYSVGIGQISSEVPQNLSASRPQDRQFILSSKKLLLSDSGFYLCAWSYSYNSPLHFGNGTRLTVT.

The V gene is TRBV24-1, the J gene TRBJ1-5; 7 positions match TRBD1. Germline-derived CDR1 and CDR2 are KGHDR and SFDVKD. After removal of 4 bases from V and 7 bases from J, the junction contained 9 bases not matched to a gene. The CDR3 spans 15 residues. The CDR3 DNA reads as TGTGCCACCAGTGACCATACAGGGGTCGGCCAGCCCCAGCATTTT. Amino acid sequence: CATSDHTGVGQPQHF.

This clone has just one count. This chain uses TRBV7-9 with TRBJ2-7; 8 positions agree with TRBD2. With 5 bases clipped from V and 5 bases from J, the junction kept 17 bases outside the gene matches. CDR1 SEHNR and CDR2 FQNEAQ come from the germline V gene (reference sequence). The CDR3 contains 17 residues. The CDR3 sequence is CASSLGVLRPGGDEQYF. CDR3 DNA sequence: TGTGCCAGCAGCCTAGGGGTTCTGCGACCGGGAGGGGACGAGCAGTACTTC.

The V call is TRBV27, the J call TRBJ1-1, with D perhaps matching TRBD1 (6 bases). The CDR3 runs to 16 residues. Germline assignment: CDR1 MNHEY and CDR2 SMNVEV (reference sequence). The V and J ends lost 2 bases and 0 bases respectively, with 13 bases between them. CDR3 amino acids: CASSLRKTGVNTEAFF. CDR3 nucleotide sequence: TGTGCCAGCAGTTTAAGGAAGACAGGAGTGAACACTGAAGCTTTCTTT.

For the CDR3, the DNA is TGTGCCAGCAGCTTAGTAGTAGCCAAAAACATTCAGTACTTC. This gives the protein CASSLVVAKNIQYF. The V gene is TRBV7-2, the J gene TRBJ2-4; D call uncertain. CDR1 and CDR2 from the germline V gene are SGHTA and FQGNSA. The V end was cut by 1 base, the J end by 0 bases, with 4 bases between. This CDR3 has 14 residues.

J is TRBJ1-3 and V is TRBV5-1, with 8 bases matching TRBD1. V trimming: 0 bases; J trimming: 2 bases; junction bases outside the gene matches: 1. The CDR3 is 15 residues long. Germline V gene lookup returns CDR1 SGHRS and CDR2 YFSETQ. CDR3 DNA sequence: TGCGCCAGCAGCTTGGCGACAGGGGCTGGAAACACCATATATTTT. The encoded protein is CASSLATGAGNTIYF. The whole variable domain, remainder taken from reference TRBV5-1 and TRBJ1-3, is KAGVTQTPRYLIKTRGQQVTLSCSPISGHRSVSWYQQTPGQGLQFLFEYFSETQRNKGNFPGRFSGRQFSNSRSEMNVSTLELGDSALYLCASSLATGAGNTIYFGEGSWLTVV.

The rearrangement links TRBV28 to TRBJ2-7, with 7 bases lining up with TRBD1. The length of the CDR3 is 14 residues. Per germline, CDR1 MDHEN and CDR2 SYDVKM. Trimming removed 2 bases from V and 7 bases from J; junction bases left unmatched: 8. The DNA of the CDR3 is TGTGCCAGCAGTTTAAGACAGGGAAAGTGGGAGCAGTACTTC. This translates into CASSLRQGKWEQYF.

The gene calls are TRBV7-2 and TRBJ1-1, with a tentative D call TRBD1 (6 bases). The germline gives CDR1 SGHTA, CDR2 FQGNSA. Trimming cost V 6 bases and J 6 bases, with 11 bases left between them. The CDR3 contains 12 residues. The CDR3 coding sequence is TGTGCCAGCAGGGGGGCGGGAGCTGAAGCTTTCTTT. As protein: CASRGAGAEAFF.

This chain uses TRBV9 with TRBJ2-2; 16 positions match TRBD2. V gave up 4 bases and J gave up 0 bases; unmatched junction bases: 12. Germline V lookup: CDR1 SGDLS, CDR2 YYNGEE. The CDR3 runs to 21 residues. The CDR3 sequence is CASSPTSPGLAGGPNTGELFF. The CDR3 DNA sequence: TGTGCCAGCAGCCCTACCTCTCCGGGACTAGCGGGAGGGCCGAACACCGGGGAGCTGTTTTTT.

The chain carries TRBV10-1 and TRBJ2-2, with 7 bases aligning to TRBD1. CDR1 is WNHNN, CDR2 SYGVQD, per germline (reference sequence). The CDR3 is 14 residues long. Losses at the gene ends were 2 bases for V and 9 bases for J; bases not matched to a gene: 6. The CDR3 loop reads CASSEITGERELFF. Here the CDR3 DNA reads TGCGCCAGCAGTGAGATAACAGGGGAACGGGAGCTGTTTTTT.

Of note for this clone: This sample also contains other DNA sequences that code for the same CDR3. This chain connects TRBV29-1 to TRBJ1-1, with 10 bases that match TRBD1. The CDR3 extends over 13 amino acids. Germline values: CDR1 SQVTM, CDR2 ANQGSEA. The junction had 3 bases not matched to a gene; V was cut back by 6 bases and J by 2 bases. Written as DNA, the CDR3 is TGCAGCGTCCGGACAGGGGGAAACACTGAAGCTTTCTTT. Amino acids: CSVRTGGNTEAFF.